This T cell receptor (beta chain) is from a study of blood T cell repertoires in COVID-19. Using immunoSEQ multiplex PCR, the repertoire was profiled, and TCRdb retains in-frame clones only, with some absent. Of some 96,000 clones listed, 70% to 90% are singletons. The clonotype originates from a human donor in a cohort sampled during active COVID-19. Sequencing was carried out using peripheral blood.

CDR3 bases: TGTGCCAGCAGTGACTCAAGGGGCACGGGTACGCAGTATTTT. It specifies CASSDSRGTGTQYF. V is TRBV6-4 and J is TRBJ2-3; possible D gene TRBD1, 5 bases. The germline CDR1 and CDR2 sequences are MRHNA and SNTAGT. There are 14 residues in the CDR3. The ends were cut back, 0 bases at V and 8 bases at J, with 12 bases in the middle.